The clone carrying this T cell receptor beta chain was recorded at least ten times. These data come from a study of regulatory T cells in long-lasting Graves disease. CDR3 length equals 13 residues. The V and J ends lost 6 bases and 8 bases respectively, with 13 bases between them. CDR1 and CDR2 (germline): MNHNS, SASEGT. Sample time point: newly diagnosed GD, antithyroid drugs for less than 3 months. From PBMCs, RNA was extracted and then used to make the TCR library. EDTA tubes were used for drawing nine milliliters of peripheral blood. CDR3-region Arm-PCR and iRepertoire HTBI primers produced the TCR beta libraries. MiXCR, run by TCRdb on the multiplex PCR reads, gives a single entry per CDR3 protein. The table has 600,000 to 650,000 distinct CDR3 sequences, roughly 15% seen once; the top ten hold approximately 20%. The data also belong to a second study, concerning T cells in Graves' hyperthyroidism and ophthalmopathy.

The clonotype comes from a woman in her 30s with Graves disease. The rearrangement joins TRBV6-1 to TRBJ2-2; D is uncertain. Sequencing was performed on peripheral blood mononuclear cells (PBMCs), taken at new diagnosis, from a patient treated with antithyroid drugs. CDR3 sequence (DNA): TGTGCCAGCAGCCGGATAGTTTCGGGGGAGCTGTTTTTT. It codes for CASSRIVSGELFF.